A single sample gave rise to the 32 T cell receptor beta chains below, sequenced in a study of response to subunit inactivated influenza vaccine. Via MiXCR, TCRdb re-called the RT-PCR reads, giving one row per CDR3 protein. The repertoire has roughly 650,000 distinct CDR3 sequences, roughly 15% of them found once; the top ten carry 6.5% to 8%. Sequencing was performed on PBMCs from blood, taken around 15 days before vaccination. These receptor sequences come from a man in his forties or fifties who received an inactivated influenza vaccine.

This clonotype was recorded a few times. CDR3 residues: CATSDPTANYGYTF. The CDR3 coding sequence is TGTGCCACCAGTGACCCGACAGCTAACTATGGCTACACCTTC. The chain carries TRBV24-1 and TRBJ1-2, with D tentatively TRBD1 (5 bases). Germline assignment: CDR1 KGHDR and CDR2 SFDVKD. The CDR3 spans 14 residues. The V end was cut by 4 bases, the J end by 0 bases, with 8 bases between.

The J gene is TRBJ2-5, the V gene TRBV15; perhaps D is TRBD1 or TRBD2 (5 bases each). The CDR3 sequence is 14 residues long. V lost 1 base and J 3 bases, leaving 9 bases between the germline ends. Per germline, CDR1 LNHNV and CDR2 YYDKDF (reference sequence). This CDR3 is CATSRGDGEETQYF. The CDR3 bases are TGTGCCACCAGCAGAGGGGACGGGGAAGAGACCCAGTACTTC. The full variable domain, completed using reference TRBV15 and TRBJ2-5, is DAMVIQNPRYQVTQFGKPVTLSCSQTLNHNVMYWYQQKSSQAPKLLFHYYDKDFNNEADTPDNFQSRRPNTSFCFLDIRSPGLGDTAMYLCATSRGDGEETQYFGPGTRLLVL.

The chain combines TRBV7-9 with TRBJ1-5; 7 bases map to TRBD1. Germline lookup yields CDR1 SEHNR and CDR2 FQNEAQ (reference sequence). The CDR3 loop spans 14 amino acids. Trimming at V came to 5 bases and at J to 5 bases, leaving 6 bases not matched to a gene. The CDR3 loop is CASSPDRVDQPQHF. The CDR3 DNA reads TGTGCCAGCAGCCCAGACAGGGTAGATCAGCCCCAGCATTTT.

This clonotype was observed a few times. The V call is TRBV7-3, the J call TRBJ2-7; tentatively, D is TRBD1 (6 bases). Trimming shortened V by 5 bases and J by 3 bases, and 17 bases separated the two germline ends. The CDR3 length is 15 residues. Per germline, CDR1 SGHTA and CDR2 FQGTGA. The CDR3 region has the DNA TGTGCCAGCAGCCCGGCACAGGGTTCGTACTACGAGCAGTACTTC. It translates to CASSPAQGSYYEQYF.

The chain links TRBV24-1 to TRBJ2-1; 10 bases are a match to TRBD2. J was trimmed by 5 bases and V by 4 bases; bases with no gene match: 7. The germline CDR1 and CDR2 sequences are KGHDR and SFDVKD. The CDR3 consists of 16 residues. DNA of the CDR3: TGTGCCACCAGTGAGCCGTTAGCGGGGGGCCACAATGAGCAGTTCTTC. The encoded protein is CATSEPLAGGHNEQFF.

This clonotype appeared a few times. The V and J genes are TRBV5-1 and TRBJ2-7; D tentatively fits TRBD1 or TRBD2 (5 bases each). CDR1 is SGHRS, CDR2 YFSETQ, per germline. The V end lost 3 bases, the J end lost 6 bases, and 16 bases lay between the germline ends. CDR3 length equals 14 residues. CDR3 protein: CASSSPGTLSEQYF. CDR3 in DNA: TGCGCCAGCAGCTCCCCTGGGACCTTAAGCGAGCAGTACTTC. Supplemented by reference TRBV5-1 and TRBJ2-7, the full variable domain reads KAGVTQTPRYLIKTRGQQVTLSCSPISGHRSVSWYQQTPGQGLQFLFEYFSETQRNKGNFPGRFSGRQFSNSRSEMNVSTLELGDSALYLCASSSPGTLSEQYFGPGTRLTVT.

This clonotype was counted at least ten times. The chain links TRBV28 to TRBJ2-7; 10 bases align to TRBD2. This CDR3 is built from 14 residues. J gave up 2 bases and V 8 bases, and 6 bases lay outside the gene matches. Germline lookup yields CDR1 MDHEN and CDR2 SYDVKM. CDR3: CASQSSGSAYEQYF. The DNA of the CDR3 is TGTGCCAGCCAGTCTAGCGGGAGCGCCTACGAGCAGTACTTC.

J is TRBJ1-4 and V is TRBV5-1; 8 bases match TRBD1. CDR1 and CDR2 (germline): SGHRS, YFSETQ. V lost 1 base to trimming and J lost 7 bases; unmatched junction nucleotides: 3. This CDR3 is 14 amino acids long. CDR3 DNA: TGCGCCAGCAGCTTGACACAGGGGGGTGAAAAACTGTTTTTT. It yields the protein CASSLTQGGEKLFF. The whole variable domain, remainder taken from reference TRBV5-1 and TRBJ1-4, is KAGVTQTPRYLIKTRGQQVTLSCSPISGHRSVSWYQQTPGQGLQFLFEYFSETQRNKGNFPGRFSGRQFSNSRSEMNVSTLELGDSALYLCASSLTQGGEKLFFGSGTQLSVL.

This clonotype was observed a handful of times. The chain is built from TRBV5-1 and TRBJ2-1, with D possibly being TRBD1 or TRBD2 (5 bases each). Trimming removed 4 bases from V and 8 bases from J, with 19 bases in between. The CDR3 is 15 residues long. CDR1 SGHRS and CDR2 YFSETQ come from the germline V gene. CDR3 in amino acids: CASSREPGPSYEQFF. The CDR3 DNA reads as TGCGCCAGCAGCCGAGAGCCGGGACCTAGCTATGAGCAGTTCTTC.

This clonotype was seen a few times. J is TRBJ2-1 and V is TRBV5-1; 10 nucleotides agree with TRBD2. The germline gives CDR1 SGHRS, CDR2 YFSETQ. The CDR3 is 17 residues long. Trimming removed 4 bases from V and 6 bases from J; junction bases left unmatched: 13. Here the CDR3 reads CASSPGLAVSLSNEQFF. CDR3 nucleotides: TGCGCCAGCAGCCCTGGACTAGCGGTTTCACTGAGCAATGAGCAGTTCTTC.

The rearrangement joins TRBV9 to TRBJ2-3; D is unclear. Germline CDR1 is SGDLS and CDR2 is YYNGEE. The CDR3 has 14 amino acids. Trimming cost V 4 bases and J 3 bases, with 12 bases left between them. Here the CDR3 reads CASSPPAETDTQYF. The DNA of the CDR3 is TGTGCCAGCAGCCCCCCTGCGGAGACAGATACGCAGTATTTT.

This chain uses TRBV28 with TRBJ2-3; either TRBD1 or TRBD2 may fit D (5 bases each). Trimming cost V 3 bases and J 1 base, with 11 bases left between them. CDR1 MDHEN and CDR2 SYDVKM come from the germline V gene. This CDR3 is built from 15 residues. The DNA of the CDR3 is TGTGCCAGCAGTTTCCGGGACCTTGGCACAGATACGCAGTATTTT. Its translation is CASSFRDLGTDTQYF. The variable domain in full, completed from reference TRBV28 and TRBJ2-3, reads DVKVTQSSRYLVKRTGEKVFLECVQDMDHENMFWYRQDPGLGLRLIYFSYDVKMKEKGDIPEGYSVSREKKERFSLILESASTNQTSMYLCASSFRDLGTDTQYFGPGTRLTVL.

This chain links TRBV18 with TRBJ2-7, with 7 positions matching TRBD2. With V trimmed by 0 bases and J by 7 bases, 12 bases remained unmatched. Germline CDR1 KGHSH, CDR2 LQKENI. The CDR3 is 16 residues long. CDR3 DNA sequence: TGTGCCAGCTCACCACCAAGTTCTAGCGGCCCTAGTGAGCAGTACTTC. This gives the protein CASSPPSSSGPSEQYF.

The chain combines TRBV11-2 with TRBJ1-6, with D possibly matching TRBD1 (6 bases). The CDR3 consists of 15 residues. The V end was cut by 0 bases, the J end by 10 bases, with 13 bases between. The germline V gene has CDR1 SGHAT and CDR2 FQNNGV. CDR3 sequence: CASSLELQGWSPLHF. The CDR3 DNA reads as TGTGCCAGCAGCTTAGAATTACAGGGCTGGTCACCCCTCCACTTT.

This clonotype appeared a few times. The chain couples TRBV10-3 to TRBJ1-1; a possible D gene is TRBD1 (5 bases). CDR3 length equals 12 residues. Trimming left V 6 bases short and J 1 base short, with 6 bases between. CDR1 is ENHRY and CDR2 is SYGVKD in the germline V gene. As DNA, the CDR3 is TGTGCCATCAGCGGGACGAACACTGAAGCTTTCTTT. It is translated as CAISGTNTEAFF.

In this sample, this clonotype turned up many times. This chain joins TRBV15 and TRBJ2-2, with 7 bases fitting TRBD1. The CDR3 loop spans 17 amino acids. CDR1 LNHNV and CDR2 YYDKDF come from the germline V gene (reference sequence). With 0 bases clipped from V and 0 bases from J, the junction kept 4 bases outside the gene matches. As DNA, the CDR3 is TGTGCCACCAGCAGAGATAGGACAGGAGCGAACACCGGGGAGCTGTTTTTT. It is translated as CATSRDRTGANTGELFF.

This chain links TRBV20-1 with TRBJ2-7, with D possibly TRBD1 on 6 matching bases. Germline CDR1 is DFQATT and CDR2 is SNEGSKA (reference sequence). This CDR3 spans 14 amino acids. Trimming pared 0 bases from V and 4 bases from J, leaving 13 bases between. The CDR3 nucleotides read TGCAGTGCTAGAGATCAAGGGGGTCGGTACGAGCAGTACTTC. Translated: CSARDQGGRYEQYF.

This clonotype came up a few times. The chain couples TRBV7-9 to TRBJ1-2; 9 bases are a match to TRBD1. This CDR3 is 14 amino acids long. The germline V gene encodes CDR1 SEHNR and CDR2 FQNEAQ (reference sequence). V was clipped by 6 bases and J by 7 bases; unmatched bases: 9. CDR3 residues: CASRYPGTGFGYTF. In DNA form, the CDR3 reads TGTGCCAGCAGGTACCCCGGGACAGGGTTTGGCTACACCTTC.

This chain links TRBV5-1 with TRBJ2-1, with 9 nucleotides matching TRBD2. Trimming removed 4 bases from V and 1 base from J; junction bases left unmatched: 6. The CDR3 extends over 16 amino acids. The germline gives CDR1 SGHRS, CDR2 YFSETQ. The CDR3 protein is CASSVTSGPSYNEQFF. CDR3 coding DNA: TGCGCCAGCAGCGTGACTAGCGGACCTTCCTACAATGAGCAGTTCTTC.

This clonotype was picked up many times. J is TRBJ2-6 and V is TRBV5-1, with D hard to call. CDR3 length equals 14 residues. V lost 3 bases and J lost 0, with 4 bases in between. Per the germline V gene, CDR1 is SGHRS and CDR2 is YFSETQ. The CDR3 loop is CASSSSSGANVLTF. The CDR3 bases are TGCGCCAGCAGCTCAAGCTCTGGGGCCAACGTCCTGACTTTC.

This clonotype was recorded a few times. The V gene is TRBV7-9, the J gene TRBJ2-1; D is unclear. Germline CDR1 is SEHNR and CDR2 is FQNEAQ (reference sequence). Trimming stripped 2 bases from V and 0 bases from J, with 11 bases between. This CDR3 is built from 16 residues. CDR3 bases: TGTGCCAGCAGCTTAATCAGGAGAAGCTCCTACAATGAGCAGTTCTTC. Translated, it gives CASSLIRRSSYNEQFF.

This chain's CDR3 is CASSFNQGVNTGELFF. The CDR3 nucleotides are TGCGCCAGCAGCTTTAACCAGGGGGTCAACACCGGGGAGCTGTTTTTT. The chain links TRBV5-1 to TRBJ2-2; 7 bases are a match to TRBD1. The length of the CDR3 is 16 residues. J was trimmed by 2 bases and V by 2 bases; bases with no gene match: 6. CDR1 is SGHRS, CDR2 YFSETQ, per germline. Complete variable domain (other parts from reference TRBV5-1 and TRBJ2-2): KAGVTQTPRYLIKTRGQQVTLSCSPISGHRSVSWYQQTPGQGLQFLFEYFSETQRNKGNFPGRFSGRQFSNSRSEMNVSTLELGDSALYLCASSFNQGVNTGELFFGEGSRLTVL.

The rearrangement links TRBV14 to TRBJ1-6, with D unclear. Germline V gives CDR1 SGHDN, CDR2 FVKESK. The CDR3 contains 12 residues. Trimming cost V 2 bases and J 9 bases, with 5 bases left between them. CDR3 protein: CASSQSGSPLHF. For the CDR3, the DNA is TGTGCCAGCAGCCAATCCGGTTCACCCCTCCACTTT.

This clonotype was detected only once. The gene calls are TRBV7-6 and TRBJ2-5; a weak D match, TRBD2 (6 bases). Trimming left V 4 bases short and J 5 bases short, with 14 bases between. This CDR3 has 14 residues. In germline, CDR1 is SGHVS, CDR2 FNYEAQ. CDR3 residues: CASSSRGVRETQYF. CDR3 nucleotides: TGTGCCAGCAGCTCTCGCGGGGTTCGGGAGACCCAGTACTTC.

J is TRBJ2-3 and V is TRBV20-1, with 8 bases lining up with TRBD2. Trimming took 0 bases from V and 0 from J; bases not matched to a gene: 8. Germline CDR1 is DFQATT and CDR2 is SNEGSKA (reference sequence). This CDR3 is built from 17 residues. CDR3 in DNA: TGCAGTGCTAGAGATGTGCGGCGGGGGGCTAGCACAGATACGCAGTATTTT. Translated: CSARDVRRGASTDTQYF.

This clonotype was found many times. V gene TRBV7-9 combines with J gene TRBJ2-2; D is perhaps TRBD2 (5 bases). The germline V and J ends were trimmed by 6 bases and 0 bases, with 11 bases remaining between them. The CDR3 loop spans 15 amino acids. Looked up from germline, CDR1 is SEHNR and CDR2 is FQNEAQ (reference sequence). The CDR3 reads CASSRTDSNTGELFF. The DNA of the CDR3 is TGTGCCAGCAGTCGGACGGACTCGAACACCGGGGAGCTGTTTTTT.

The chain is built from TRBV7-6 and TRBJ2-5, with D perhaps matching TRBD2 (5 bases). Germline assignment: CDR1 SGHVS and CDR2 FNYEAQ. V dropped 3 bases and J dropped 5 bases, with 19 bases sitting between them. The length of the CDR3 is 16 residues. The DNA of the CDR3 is TGTGCCAGCAGCTTCGCCGAGAGGGAAATTAAGGAGACCCAGTACTTC. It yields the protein CASSFAEREIKETQYF.

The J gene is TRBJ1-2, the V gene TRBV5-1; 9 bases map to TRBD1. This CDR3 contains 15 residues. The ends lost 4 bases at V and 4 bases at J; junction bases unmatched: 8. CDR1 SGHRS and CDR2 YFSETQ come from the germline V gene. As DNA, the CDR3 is TGCGCCAGCAGCGTCGGGACAGGGAATTCCTATGGCTACACCTTC. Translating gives CASSVGTGNSYGYTF. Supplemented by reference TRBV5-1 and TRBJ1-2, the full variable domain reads KAGVTQTPRYLIKTRGQQVTLSCSPISGHRSVSWYQQTPGQGLQFLFEYFSETQRNKGNFPGRFSGRQFSNSRSEMNVSTLELGDSALYLCASSVGTGNSYGYTFGSGTRLTVV.

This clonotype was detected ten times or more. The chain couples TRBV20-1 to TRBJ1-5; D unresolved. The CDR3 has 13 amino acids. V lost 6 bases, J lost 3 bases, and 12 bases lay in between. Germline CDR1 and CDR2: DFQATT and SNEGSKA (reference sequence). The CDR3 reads CSAAGSPNQPQHF. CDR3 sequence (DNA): TGCAGTGCGGCCGGGTCCCCCAATCAGCCCCAGCATTTT.

DNA of the CDR3: TGTGCCACCAGCTCCCGGGAATTTTCGGAGCTGTTTTTT. Translation: CATSSREFSELFF. The chain carries TRBV15 and TRBJ2-2; a possible D gene is TRBD2 (5 bases). CDR3 size: 13 residues. Trimming left V 5 bases short and J 10 bases short, with 14 bases between. Germline V gives CDR1 LNHNV, CDR2 YYDKDF (reference sequence). The complete variable domain, with remaining parts taken from reference TRBV15 and TRBJ2-2, reads DAMVIQNPRYQVTQFGKPVTLSCSQTLNHNVMYWYQQKSSQAPKLLFHYYDKDFNNEADTPDNFQSRRPNTSFCFLDIRSPGLGDTAMYLCATSSREFSELFFGEGSRLTVL.

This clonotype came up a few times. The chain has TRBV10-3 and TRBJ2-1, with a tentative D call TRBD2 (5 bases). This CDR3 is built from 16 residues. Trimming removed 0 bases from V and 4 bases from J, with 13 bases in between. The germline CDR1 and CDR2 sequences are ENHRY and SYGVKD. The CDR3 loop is CAISESRAGLYNEQFF. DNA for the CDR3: TGTGCCATCAGTGAGTCGAGGGCTGGGCTGTACAATGAGCAGTTCTTC.

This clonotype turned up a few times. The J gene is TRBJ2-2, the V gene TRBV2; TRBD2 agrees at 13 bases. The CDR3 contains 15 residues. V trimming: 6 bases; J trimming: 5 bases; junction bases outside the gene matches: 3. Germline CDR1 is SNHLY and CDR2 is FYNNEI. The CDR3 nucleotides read TGTGCCAGCAGGATGACTAGCGGGGGGACCGGGGAGCTGTTTTTT. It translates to CASRMTSGGTGELFF.